The next 18 T cell receptor beta chains were all read from a single sample in a study of T cells in Graves' hyperthyroidism and ophthalmopathy. Amplification of TCR beta CDR3 regions used RNA as the template. The primer set for the first-round RT-PCR of the TCR CDR3 was HTBI. MiXCR, run by TCRdb on the multiplex PCR reads, gives a single entry per CDR3 protein. This table has around 300,000 distinct CDR3 sequences, approximately 21% appearing once. Sequenced input: blood. The origin of the receptors is a man aged 30-40 years with Graves' ophthalmopathy.

This clonotype has a handful of counts. The chain recombines TRBV4-2 with TRBJ2-3; a weak D match, TRBD1 (7 bases). CDR3 size: 16 residues. From germline, CDR1 is LGHNA and CDR2 YNFKEQ. Trimming cost V 8 bases and J 0 bases, with 18 bases left between them. CDR3 loop: CASHPLRGTSTDTQYF. DNA for the CDR3: TGTGCCAGCCACCCTCTCAGGGGGACTAGCACAGATACGCAGTATTTT.

The chain links TRBV6-1 to TRBJ1-6; D is possibly TRBD1 (6 bases). The CDR3 covers 15 residues. V lost 3 bases and J lost 7, with 13 bases in between. Germline assignment: CDR1 MNHNS and CDR2 SASEGT. DNA for the CDR3: TGTGCCAGCAGTGAGGACAGAAGCTCCAATTCACCCCTCCACTTT. It encodes CASSEDRSSNSPLHF.

DNA for the CDR3: TGTGCCAGCAGGTTGGGGGGGAACTACGAGCAGTACTTC. It codes for CASRLGGNYEQYF. This chain connects TRBV27 to TRBJ2-7; 7 nucleotides agree with TRBD2. Germline V gives CDR1 MNHEY, CDR2 SMNVEV (reference sequence). V gave up 6 bases and J gave up 3 bases; unmatched junction bases: 5. The CDR3 is 13 amino acids.

The rearrangement joins TRBV28 to TRBJ2-5; D uncertain. CDR3 length: 11 residues. CDR1 MDHEN and CDR2 SYDVKM come from the germline V gene. V lost 3 bases, J lost 9 bases, and 8 bases lay in between. This CDR3 is CASSLGSPQYF. The CDR3 DNA follows: TGTGCCAGCAGTTTGGGTTCACCCCAGTACTTC. Supplemented by reference TRBV28 and TRBJ2-5, the full variable domain reads DVKVTQSSRYLVKRTGEKVFLECVQDMDHENMFWYRQDPGLGLRLIYFSYDVKMKEKGDIPEGYSVSREKKERFSLILESASTNQTSMYLCASSLGSPQYFGPGTRLLVL.

The chain carries TRBV24-1 and TRBJ2-5; 7 positions match TRBD2. This CDR3 region has 14 residues. After removal of 8 bases from V and 7 bases from J, the junction contained 12 bases not matched to a gene. Looked up from germline, CDR1 is KGHDR and CDR2 is SFDVKD. Here the CDR3 reads CATNSGAGNVTQYF. The DNA of the CDR3 is TGTGCCACCAACTCGGGAGCGGGGAACGTGACCCAGTACTTC.

This clonotype has at least ten counts. The chain couples TRBV11-3 to TRBJ1-1; no reliable D call. Germline V gene lookup returns CDR1 SGHNT and CDR2 YENEEA. Trimming pared 1 base from V and 3 bases from J, leaving 9 bases between. The CDR3 length is 14 residues. The CDR3 is CASSLGLTDTEAFF. The CDR3 DNA sequence: TGTGCCAGCAGCTTAGGTCTGACGGACACTGAAGCTTTCTTT.

This chain joins TRBV6-5 and TRBJ2-2; TRBD2 might be the D (6 bases). Between the trimmed V and J ends, which lost 5 bases and 6 bases, there was a span of 16 bases. Germline V CDR1 and CDR2: MNHEY, SVGAGI. This CDR3 is built from 15 residues. CDR3 residues: CASSNVAVKAGELFF. CDR3 sequence (DNA): TGTGCCAGCAGTAACGTAGCGGTAAAGGCCGGGGAGCTGTTTTTT.

About this clonotype: A read error may produce the germline difference seen at one junction end. This chain links TRBV19 with TRBJ2-5; D is perhaps TRBD2 (5 bases). The length of the CDR3 is 13 residues. CDR1 is LNHDA, CDR2 SQIVND, per germline (reference sequence). The CDR3 DNA follows: TGTGCCAGTGGTGGCGGGCCCCAAGAGACCCAGCACTTC. Amino acid sequence: CASGGGPQETQHF.

This clonotype came up many times. The chain couples TRBV12-3 or TRBV12-4 to TRBJ2-1, with D hard to call. The CDR3 covers 18 residues. V shed 3 bases and J shed 8 bases, with 26 bases lying between them. CDR3 sequence reads: CASSLVRINLIDPDEQFF. DNA of the CDR3: TGTGCCAGCAGTTTGGTCCGGATAAACCTTATCGATCCCGATGAGCAGTTCTTC.

The chain is built from TRBV5-1 and TRBJ2-5, with D possibly being TRBD1 (5 bases). Trimming took off 1 base at V and 5 bases at J, with 12 bases between the two ends. This CDR3 contains 14 residues. Germline V gene sequence: CDR1 SGHRS, CDR2 YFSETQ. CDR3 sequence reads: CASSLSSGLETQYF. DNA of the CDR3: TGCGCCAGCAGCTTGTCTTCAGGGTTGGAGACCCAGTACTTC.

The chain uses TRBV24-1 and TRBJ2-3; 9 positions agree with TRBD2. Germline CDR1 and CDR2: KGHDR and SFDVKD. The V gene end was trimmed by 3 bases and the J gene end by 7 bases; junction bases not matched to a gene: 4. The CDR3 runs to 14 residues. CDR3 protein: CATSDAGGTNTQYF. CDR3 nucleotide sequence: TGTGCCACCAGTGATGCGGGGGGGACAAATACGCAGTATTTT.

About this clonotype: A much larger clone sits a single nucleotide away, making a read error possible. The rearrangement uses TRBV10-2 and TRBJ2-7; D might be TRBD1 (5 bases). Germline V lookup: CDR1 WSHSY, CDR2 SAAADI. CDR3 length: 13 residues. CDR3 in amino acids: CGSKSGLNYEQYF. In nucleotides, the CDR3 is TGCGGCAGCAAATCAGGGCTAAACTACGAGCAGTACTTC.

The rearrangement uses TRBV6-2 or TRBV6-3 and TRBJ2-1, with TRBD2 matching 9 bases. Germline CDR1 reads MNHEY; CDR2 reads SVGEGT. Germline trimming cut 5 bases from V and 12 bases from J; bases unmatched to any gene: 11. CDR3 length: 14 residues. The CDR3 spells CASSASGTTFGQFF. The CDR3 DNA reads as TGTGCCAGCAGTGCTAGCGGGACCACATTTGGGCAGTTCTTC.

There are a few counts of this clonotype. CDR3 loop: CASTPGGPSYEQYF. CDR3 bases: TGTGCCAGTACCCCGGGGGGACCGAGCTACGAGCAGTACTTC. This chain uses TRBV19 with TRBJ2-7, with 7 bases that match TRBD2. V gave up 7 bases and J gave up 3 bases; unmatched junction bases: 9. The length of the CDR3 is 14 residues. CDR1 and CDR2 from the germline V gene are LNHDA and SQIVND (reference sequence). Using reference TRBV19 and TRBJ2-7 for the parts outside the CDR3, the full variable domain is DGGITQSPKYLFRKEGQNVTLSCEQNLNHDAMYWYRQDPGQGLRLIYYSQIVNDFQKGDIAEGYSVSREKKESFPLTVTSAQKNPTAFYLCASTPGGPSYEQYFGPGTRLTVT.

This clonotype was observed a few times. The chain recombines TRBV28 with TRBJ2-1; TRBD2 is a possible D gene (6 bases). The ends were cut back, 6 bases at V and 9 bases at J, with 12 bases in the middle. CDR3 length equals 12 residues. Germline V gene sequence: CDR1 MDHEN, CDR2 SYDVKM. CDR3 DNA: TGTGCCAGCAGCGCCCCGGGGGTTGAGCAGTTCTTC. This translates into CASSAPGVEQFF. Complete variable domain (other parts from reference TRBV28 and TRBJ2-1): DVKVTQSSRYLVKRTGEKVFLECVQDMDHENMFWYRQDPGLGLRLIYFSYDVKMKEKGDIPEGYSVSREKKERFSLILESASTNQTSMYLCASSAPGVEQFFGPGTRLTVL.

The CDR3, as DNA: TGTGCCAGCAGCCGTCCTGGAGGGGCTAGCGACTACAATGAGCAGTTCTTC. As protein: CASSRPGGASDYNEQFF. The rearrangement uses TRBV7-8 and TRBJ2-1, with D maybe TRBD2 (6 bases). Germline-derived CDR1 and CDR2 are SGHVS and FQNEAQ. The CDR3 length is 17 residues. Between the trimmed V and J ends, which lost 5 bases and 3 bases, there was a span of 20 bases.

At least ten counts were recorded for this clonotype. The genes are TRBV28 and TRBJ2-7, with D possibly matching TRBD2 (7 bases). V lost 11 bases, J lost 1 base, and 18 bases lay in between. The germline gives CDR1 MDHEN, CDR2 SYDVKM. This CDR3 contains 14 residues. CDR3 residues: CAGRGGGNSYEQYF. In nucleotides, the CDR3 is TGTGCCGGGAGAGGGGGGGGGAATTCCTACGAGCAGTACTTC. The full variable domain, rest sourced from reference TRBV28 and TRBJ2-7, is DVKVTQSSRYLVKRTGEKVFLECVQDMDHENMFWYRQDPGLGLRLIYFSYDVKMKEKGDIPEGYSVSREKKERFSLILESASTNQTSMYLCAGRGGGNSYEQYFGPGTRLTVT.

This clonotype was recorded at least ten times. The V gene is TRBV30, the J gene TRBJ2-2; a possible D gene is TRBD1 (5 bases). The V gene lost 1 base and the J gene lost 4 bases, with 10 bases spanning the gap. In germline, CDR1 is GTSNPN, CDR2 SVGIG (reference sequence). The CDR3 extends over 14 amino acids. The CDR3 DNA reads TGTGCCTGGAGTGGAACCAGGGTCACCGGGGAGCTGTTTTTT. Translated: CAWSGTRVTGELFF.